Following are 21 T cell receptor beta chains from one sample sequenced in a study of cytomegalovirus exposure and HLA in healthy donors. Both 60 Vbeta primers and 13 Jbeta primers went into the PCR. Produced via immunoSEQ multiplex PCR; TCRdb's table is partial and in-frame only. Of more than 95,000 clones listed, about 75% are singletons. Sequencing was performed on PBMCs. The origin of the receptors is a man in his fifties or sixties in good health and CMV-seropositive.

The rearrangement links TRBV19 to TRBJ2-6, with a tentative D call TRBD2 (6 bases). Trimming cost V 1 base and J 12 bases, with 7 bases left between them. From germline, CDR1 is LNHDA and CDR2 SQIVND (reference sequence). This CDR3 has 12 amino acids. The CDR3: CASSIVGGVLTF. The CDR3 DNA sequence: TGTGCCAGTAGTATAGTGGGGGGCGTCCTGACTTTC.

About this clone itself: A read error may produce the germline difference seen at one junction end. This chain joins TRBV19 and TRBJ1-2; possibly TRBD1 for D (6 bases). There are 15 residues in the CDR3. Germline V lookup: CDR1 LNHDA, CDR2 SQIVND (reference sequence). The CDR3 bases are TGTGCCCGTAGTATCGCGACAGGACCAACGCATGGCTACACCTTC. It yields the protein CARSIATGPTHGYTF.

The chain uses TRBV6-4 and TRBJ2-3, with 8 positions matching TRBD1. Germline CDR1 and CDR2: MRHNA and SNTAGT. This CDR3 comprises 15 residues. Trimming took 4 bases from V and 3 from J; bases not matched to a gene: 6. The CDR3 sequence is CASSGTGGGTDTQYF. CDR3 nucleotides: TGTGCCAGCAGTGGCACAGGGGGAGGAACAGATACGCAGTATTTT.

V is TRBV27 and J is TRBJ1-5, with 11 bases matching TRBD1. The V gene end was trimmed by 5 bases and the J gene end by 7 bases; junction bases not matched to a gene: 10. This CDR3 region has 16 residues. In germline, CDR1 is MNHEY, CDR2 SMNVEV (reference sequence). The DNA for the CDR3 is TGTGCCAGCAGTCCCGCCGGACAGGGGGCAAGGCAGCCCCAGCATTTT. Protein: CASSPAGQGARQPQHF.

The chain links TRBV29-1 to TRBJ2-2; D may be TRBD1 (5 bases). Germline values: CDR1 SQVTM, CDR2 ANQGSEA. The CDR3 runs 14 residues. V dropped 6 bases and J dropped 0 bases, with 11 bases sitting between them. The CDR3 DNA reads TGCAGCGTCCCAGGGTACCCGAACACCGGGGAGCTGTTTTTT. Residues: CSVPGYPNTGELFF.

The V call is TRBV19, the J call TRBJ2-7, with D unresolved. This CDR3 is 13 amino acids long. Germline values: CDR1 LNHDA, CDR2 SQIVND (reference sequence). V was clipped by 5 bases and J by 1 base, with 9 bases between them. The CDR3 here is CASSSTWSYEQYF. DNA for the CDR3: TGTGCCAGTAGTTCCACTTGGTCCTACGAGCAGTACTTC.

A word on this clone: A far larger clone is one nucleotide away, so this likely arose from a read error. The chain has TRBV10-3 and TRBJ2-7, with 8 bases aligning to TRBD1. V lost 5 bases and J lost 6; bases outside the gene matches: 6. Looked up from germline, CDR1 is ENHRY and CDR2 is SYGVKD. The CDR3 has 13 residues. The CDR3 DNA reads as TGTGCCATCAGTTACGCGACAGGGGCCGAGCAGTACTTC. It codes for CAISYATGAEQYF.

This clone has a single count. The V call is TRBV15, the J call TRBJ2-1, with 12 bases aligning to TRBD2. With V trimmed by 7 bases and J by 4 bases, 8 bases remained unmatched. CDR3 length: 16 amino acids. CDR1 is LNHNV, CDR2 YYDKDF, per germline (reference sequence). CDR3 DNA: TGTGCCACCACCGTCGCCGGGACTAGCGGGTACAATGAGCAGTTCTTC. Its translation is CATTVAGTSGYNEQFF. The full variable domain, rest sourced from reference TRBV15 and TRBJ2-1, is DAMVIQNPRYQVTQFGKPVTLSCSQTLNHNVMYWYQQKSSQAPKLLFHYYDKDFNNEADTPDNFQSRRPNTSFCFLDIRSPGLGDTAMYLCATTVAGTSGYNEQFFGPGTRLTVL.

There are a few counts of this clone. The rearrangement uses TRBV19 and TRBJ1-2, with TRBD1 matching 7 bases. The CDR3 runs 14 residues. The V and J ends lost 4 bases and 8 bases, in that order; junction bases with no gene match: 10. The germline V gene has CDR1 LNHDA and CDR2 SQIVND (reference sequence). The CDR3 loop is CASSTYDRVEGYTF. In DNA form, the CDR3 reads TGTGCCAGTAGTACCTACGACAGGGTTGAGGGCTACACCTTC.

The chain uses TRBV7-3 and TRBJ2-7, with 7 bases that match TRBD1. The germline V gene encodes CDR1 SGHTA and CDR2 FQGTGA. The J segment lost 2 bases and the V segment lost 5 bases, leaving 6 bases of the junction unmatched. The CDR3 consists of 14 residues. The CDR3 region is CASSPRQGPYEQYF. CDR3 sequence (DNA): TGTGCCAGCAGCCCCCGACAGGGTCCCTACGAGCAGTACTTC.

This clone was found once. The DNA of the CDR3 is TGTGCCAGCAGTCCTGGACAGACTAATGAAAAACTGTTTTTT. This codes for CASSPGQTNEKLFF. This chain links TRBV9 with TRBJ1-4; weak D call: TRBD1 (6 bases). V lost 5 bases and J lost 2, with 10 bases in between. The CDR3 is 14 residues long. Germline CDR1 reads SGDLS; CDR2 reads YYNGEE.

This clone was picked up a small number of times. V and J are TRBV5-6 and TRBJ2-1; 12 bases are shared with TRBD2. The V gene end was trimmed by 3 bases and the J gene end by 7 bases; junction bases not matched to a gene: 2. From germline, CDR1 is SGHDT and CDR2 YYEEEE. The CDR3 is 14 amino acids. The CDR3 spells CASSSTSGGNEQFF. The CDR3 bases are TGTGCCAGCAGCTCGACTAGCGGGGGAAATGAGCAGTTCTTC. The full variable domain, in which reference TRBV5-6 and TRBJ2-1 provide the parts outside the CDR3, is DAGVTQSPTHLIKTRGQQVTLRCSPKSGHDTVSWYQQALGQGPQFIFQYYEEEERQRGNFPDRFSGHQFPNYSSELNVNALLLGDSALYLCASSSTSGGNEQFFGPGTRLTVL.

The chain couples TRBV10-3 to TRBJ2-3, with 9 bases identical to TRBD2. CDR3 length: 16 residues. Germline CDR1 ENHRY, CDR2 SYGVKD. V lost 4 bases to trimming and J lost 3 bases; unmatched junction nucleotides: 8. This CDR3 is CAISVVAGEMTDTQYF. DNA of the CDR3: TGTGCCATCAGTGTGGTAGCGGGGGAGATGACAGATACGCAGTATTTT.

The CDR3 reads CASSESASRQYF. As DNA, the CDR3 is TGCGCCAGCAGTGAGTCTGCCTCGAGGCAGTACTTC. The V gene is TRBV10-1, the J gene TRBJ2-7; D is ambiguous. The germline gives CDR1 WNHNN, CDR2 SYGVQD (reference sequence). V dropped 0 bases and J dropped 9 bases, with 9 bases sitting between them. The CDR3 is made up of 12 amino acids.

J is TRBJ2-5 and V is TRBV27, with TRBD1 matching 10 bases. This CDR3 is built from 15 residues. The germline V gene has CDR1 MNHEY and CDR2 SMNVEV (reference sequence). The ends lost 4 bases at V and 4 bases at J; junction bases unmatched: 6. This CDR3 is CASSSPGQGRETQYF. DNA for the CDR3: TGTGCCAGCAGTTCGCCGGGACAGGGGAGAGAGACCCAGTACTTC.

The V call is TRBV28, the J call TRBJ2-1, with D unclear. Germline lookup yields CDR1 MDHEN and CDR2 SYDVKM. The CDR3 consists of 14 residues. V dropped 11 bases and J dropped 0 bases, with 14 bases sitting between them. The CDR3 nucleotides are TGTGCCTCCGTTTCCCCGAGCTCCTACAATGAGCAGTTCTTC. Its protein product is CASVSPSSYNEQFF.

The chain joins TRBV7-9 to TRBJ2-5; D may match TRBD1 or TRBD2 (5 bases each). The CDR3 runs 14 residues. From germline, CDR1 is SEHNR and CDR2 FQNEAQ (reference sequence). V was pared by 5 bases and J by 0 bases, with 10 bases between. The CDR3 nucleotides are TGTGCCAGCAGCCTAGGGGAGTACCAAGAGACCCAGTACTTC. Translation gives CASSLGEYQETQYF. Full variable domain (rest looked up from reference TRBV7-9 and TRBJ2-5): DTGVSQNPRHKITKRGQNVTFRCDPISEHNRLYWYRQTLGQGPEFLTYFQNEAQLEKSRLLSDRFSAERPKGSFSTLEIQRTEQGDSAMYLCASSLGEYQETQYFGPGTRLLVL.

Relative to its sample, this clone is medium-sized. The chain employs TRBV4-2 and TRBJ2-7; no firm D call. Germline CDR1 is LGHNA and CDR2 is YNFKEQ. CDR3 size: 15 residues. Trimming shortened V by 0 bases and J by 2 bases, and 11 bases separated the two germline ends. The CDR3 nucleotides are TGTGCCAGCAGCCAAGAAGTTGATCTACCCTACGAGCAGTACTTC. Protein: CASSQEVDLPYEQYF.

The chain joins TRBV19 to TRBJ1-2; 8 positions match TRBD1. Trimming cost V 7 bases and J 0 bases; bases outside gene matches: 4. Germline V CDR1 and CDR2: LNHDA, SQIVND (reference sequence). This CDR3 contains 14 residues. The CDR3, as DNA: TGTGCCAGTAATTGGGACAGGTCTAACTATGGCTACACCTTC. This encodes CASNWDRSNYGYTF.

This clone was observed a handful of times. The V gene is TRBV4-3, the J gene TRBJ2-7; no firm D call. The ends were cut back, 4 bases at V and 0 bases at J, with 13 bases in the middle. This CDR3 has 15 residues. Germline V CDR1 and CDR2: LGHNA, YSLEER. CDR3 sequence reads: CASSPSRSFSYEQYF. CDR3 in DNA: TGCGCCAGCAGCCCGAGTCGTAGCTTCTCCTACGAGCAGTACTTC.

The chain is built from TRBV30 and TRBJ2-4, with 7 bases lining up with TRBD2. The CDR3 loop spans 13 amino acids. Germline V CDR1 and CDR2: GTSNPN, SVGIG (reference sequence). With V trimmed by 1 base and J by 9 bases, 6 bases remained unmatched. The CDR3 spells CAWSGGGSAIQYF. The CDR3, as DNA: TGTGCCTGGAGTGGGGGAGGGTCCGCCATTCAGTACTTC.